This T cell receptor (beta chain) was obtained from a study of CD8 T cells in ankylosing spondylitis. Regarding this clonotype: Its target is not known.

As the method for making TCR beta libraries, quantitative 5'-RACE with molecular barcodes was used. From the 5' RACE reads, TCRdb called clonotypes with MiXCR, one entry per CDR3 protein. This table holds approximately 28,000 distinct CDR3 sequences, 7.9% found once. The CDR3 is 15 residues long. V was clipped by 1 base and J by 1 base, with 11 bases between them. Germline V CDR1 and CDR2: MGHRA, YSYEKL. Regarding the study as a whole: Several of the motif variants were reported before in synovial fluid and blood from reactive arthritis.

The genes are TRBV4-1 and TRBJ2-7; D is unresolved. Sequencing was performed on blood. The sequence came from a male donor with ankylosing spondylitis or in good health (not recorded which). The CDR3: CASSQGPSQSYEQYF. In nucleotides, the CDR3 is TGCGCCAGCAGCCAAGGACCGAGCCAGTCCTACGAGCAGTACTTC.